The 16 T cell receptor beta chains listed next were all sequenced from one sample in a study of technical replicates of blood from a few donors (TCRdb year 2017). Library preparation was by the immunoSEQ multiplex PCR assay. Not all clones reach the TCRdb copy of this immuneACCESS table, which keeps in-frame sequences only. Checked studies attribute under half of the gap to unresolved V genes and leave the rest unexplained. Within this sample are some 93,000 clones, with 95% of them counted one time only. The ten largest clonotypes hold over 0.25% of the sample. The sequencing sample was made of T cells isolated from PBMCs. Receptors were obtained from a human donor in good health.

The chain couples TRBV11-1 to TRBJ2-6; D possibly corresponds to TRBD2 (6 bases). Germline V gene lookup returns CDR1 SGHAT and CDR2 FQDESV (reference sequence). The CDR3 covers 14 residues. The ends were cut back, 5 bases at V and 6 bases at J, with 11 bases in the middle. The CDR3 region has the DNA TGTGCCAGCAGCCGGGGGTATTTGGCCAACGTCCTGACTTTC. Its protein is CASSRGYLANVLTF.

The genes are TRBV14 and TRBJ2-7, with a tentative D call TRBD2 (6 bases). This CDR3 contains 13 residues. Per the germline V gene, CDR1 is SGHDN and CDR2 is FVKESK. Trimming shortened V by 1 base and J by 5 bases, and 9 bases separated the two germline ends. In nucleotides, the CDR3 is TGTGCCAGCAGCCAAGTTCCGGGGGACGAGCAGTACTTC. It yields the protein CASSQVPGDEQYF. Full variable domain (rest looked up from reference TRBV14 and TRBJ2-7): EAGVTQFPSHSVIEKGQTVTLRCDPISGHDNLYWYRRVMGKEIKFLLHFVKESKQDESGMPNNRFLAERTGGTYSTLKVQPAELEDSGVYFCASSQVPGDEQYFGPGTRLTVT.

This rearrangement joins TRBV4-1 to TRBJ1-1; 8 bases line up with TRBD1. V was clipped by 4 bases and J by 3 bases; unmatched bases: 4. Looked up from germline, CDR1 is MGHRA and CDR2 is YSYEKL. This CDR3 region has 14 residues. The CDR3 DNA reads as TGCGCCAGCAGCCTACTGGACAGGGACACTGAAGCTTTCTTT. Protein sequence: CASSLLDRDTEAFF.

CDR3 in amino acids: CSVEDLDRAGGYTF. CDR3 nucleotides: TGCAGCGTTGAAGACCTGGACAGGGCGGGTGGCTACACCTTC. This rearrangement joins TRBV29-1 to TRBJ1-2, with 8 nucleotides matching TRBD1. The CDR3 has 14 residues. In germline, CDR1 is SQVTM, CDR2 ANQGSEA. V lost 0 bases, J lost 7 bases, and 7 bases stayed unmatched.

V and J are TRBV5-1 and TRBJ2-7; 7 nucleotides align to TRBD2. Germline V gives CDR1 SGHRS, CDR2 YFSETQ. V dropped 4 bases and J dropped 1; count of bases not matched to a gene: 5. The CDR3 runs to 14 residues. CDR3 in DNA: TGCGCCAGCAGCCGGGGGACTATTTCCTACGAGCAGTACTTC. Amino acids: CASSRGTISYEQYF.

The chain recombines TRBV2 with TRBJ2-5; TRBD1 aligns across 11 bases. The length of the CDR3 is 17 residues. V shed 10 bases and J 1 base; nucleotides not matched to a gene: 14. Germline V gene sequence: CDR1 SNHLY, CDR2 FYNNEI. Here the CDR3 reads CANLRTGGAGLQETQYF. The CDR3 DNA sequence: TGTGCCAACCTCCGGACAGGGGGCGCCGGGCTCCAAGAGACCCAGTACTTC.

The CDR3 sequence is CASSMTATYEQYF. CDR3 DNA: TGTGCCAGCAGCATGACTGCAACCTACGAGCAGTACTTC. The gene calls are TRBV6-5 and TRBJ2-7; no clear D. This CDR3 contains 13 residues. The germline CDR1 and CDR2 sequences are MNHEY and SVGAGI. The V gene lost 6 bases and the J gene lost 2 bases, with 11 bases spanning the gap.

With respect to this clone: Relative to the germline gene, one junction end is altered; a read error may explain this. V and J are TRBV2 and TRBJ2-7; tentative D call: TRBD1 (6 bases). The CDR3 is 10 residues long. Germline V lookup: CDR1 SNHLY, CDR2 FYNNEI. Written as DNA, the CDR3 is TGTGCCAGCAGTACGGACAGAAACCACTTC. Protein: CASSTDRNHF.

This clone was counted a single time. The chain carries TRBV19 and TRBJ2-3; 8 bases match TRBD1. V was clipped by 4 bases and J by 6 bases; unmatched bases: 3. The germline CDR1 and CDR2 sequences are LNHDA and SQIVND (reference sequence). CDR3 length: 13 residues. CDR3 amino acids: CASSTYRGDTQYF. The DNA of the CDR3 is TGTGCCAGTAGTACCTACAGGGGGGATACGCAGTATTTT.

The chain couples TRBV19 to TRBJ2-7; 8 nucleotides line up with TRBD2. Germline V CDR1 and CDR2: LNHDA, SQIVND (reference sequence). The CDR3 is 17 residues long. Trimming cost V 0 bases and J 2 bases; bases outside gene matches: 9. This chain's CDR3 is CASSIDPGSGRTYEQYF. The CDR3 nucleotides are TGTGCCAGTAGTATAGATCCAGGCAGCGGGAGAACCTACGAGCAGTACTTC. Full variable domain (outside the CDR3, taken from reference TRBV19 and TRBJ2-7): DGGITQSPKYLFRKEGQNVTLSCEQNLNHDAMYWYRQDPGQGLRLIYYSQIVNDFQKGDIAEGYSVSREKKESFPLTVTSAQKNPTAFYLCASSIDPGSGRTYEQYFGPGTRLTVT.

This chain links TRBV5-8 with TRBJ1-2; 7 positions agree with TRBD1. The CDR3 runs to 14 residues. V gave up 4 bases and J gave up 5 bases; unmatched junction bases: 8. The germline CDR1 and CDR2 sequences are SGHTS and YDEGEE. The CDR3 nucleotides read TGTGCCAGCAGCAAAACGGACAGGCTTTATGGCTACACCTTC. This codes for CASSKTDRLYGYTF.

Here the CDR3 DNA reads TGTGCCTGGAGTACGGGGGGGGATCAGCCCCAGCATTTT. Protein sequence: CAWSTGGDQPQHF. The chain joins TRBV30 to TRBJ1-5; D is perhaps TRBD1 (5 bases). Germline V gene sequence: CDR1 GTSNPN, CDR2 SVGIG (reference sequence). Trimming took 2 bases from V and 5 from J, leaving 10 bases between them. The CDR3 has 13 residues.

The genes are TRBV9 and TRBJ2-3, with TRBD2 matching 8 bases. V trimming: 1 base; J trimming: 6 bases; junction bases outside the gene matches: 10. The germline gives CDR1 SGDLS, CDR2 YYNGEE. The CDR3 is 16 amino acids. As DNA, the CDR3 is TGTGCCAGCAGCGTAAATTGGCTAGCGGGTGCCGATACGCAGTATTTT. It specifies CASSVNWLAGADTQYF.

V is TRBV19 and J is TRBJ2-7, with D tentatively TRBD2 (6 bases). Between the trimmed V and J ends, which lost 7 bases and 1 base, there was a span of 8 bases. The CDR3 is made up of 12 amino acids. Germline V gene sequence: CDR1 LNHDA, CDR2 SQIVND (reference sequence). CDR3 loop: CASTGTSYEQYF. In DNA form, the CDR3 reads TGTGCCAGTACCGGGACTTCCTACGAGCAGTACTTC. The full variable domain, completed using reference TRBV19 and TRBJ2-7, is DGGITQSPKYLFRKEGQNVTLSCEQNLNHDAMYWYRQDPGQGLRLIYYSQIVNDFQKGDIAEGYSVSREKKESFPLTVTSAQKNPTAFYLCASTGTSYEQYFGPGTRLTVT.

This chain joins TRBV27 and TRBJ1-6, with no clear D. The germline CDR1 and CDR2 sequences are MNHEY and SMNVEV (reference sequence). The V end was cut by 3 bases, the J end by 7 bases, with 19 bases between. CDR3 size: 17 residues. The DNA for the CDR3 is TGTGCCAGCAGTTTTGTTGGTCACCAGGCTGGGAATTCACCCCTCCACTTT. It is translated as CASSFVGHQAGNSPLHF.

V and J are TRBV6-4 and TRBJ1-2, with TRBD1 matching over 9 bases. V was pared by 2 bases and J by 4 bases, with 2 bases of the junction left unmatched. The CDR3 totals 14 residues. Looked up from germline, CDR1 is MRHNA and CDR2 is SNTAGT. This CDR3 reads CASSDGTGSYGYTF. In DNA form, the CDR3 reads TGTGCCAGCAGTGACGGGACAGGGAGCTATGGCTACACCTTC.